One and the same sample provided the 18 T cell receptor beta chains below, sequenced in a study of blood T cell repertoires in COVID-19. Clones were read by immunoSEQ multiplex PCR, and TCRdb kept only the in-frame ones, dropping some. This sample has some 200,000 clones; around 83% occur once, and the top ten carry roughly 5.5%. The sample was peripheral blood. These TCRs come from a woman in her sixties or seventies with COVID-19, enrolled during active disease.

The chain couples TRBV20-1 to TRBJ2-3, with D uncertain. The V gene's germline CDR1 is DFQATT and CDR2 SNEGSKA (reference sequence). The CDR3 extends over 11 amino acids. Between the trimmed V and J ends, which lost 8 bases and 5 bases, there was a span of 11 bases. CDR3 DNA sequence: TGCAGTACCGACCCGGGAGATACGCAGTATTTT. Residues: CSTDPGDTQYF.

This clone was observed once. V is TRBV28 and J is TRBJ2-3, with 9 bases that match TRBD2. CDR1 and CDR2 from the germline V gene are MDHEN and SYDVKM. The V gene end was trimmed by 7 bases and the J gene end by 7 bases; junction bases not matched to a gene: 9. This CDR3 contains 14 residues. The CDR3 sequence is CASNLSGRSNTQYF. The DNA for the CDR3 is TGTGCCAGCAACCTTAGCGGGAGATCCAATACGCAGTATTTT. Based on the CDR3 plus reference TRBV28 and TRBJ2-3, the full variable domain is DVKVTQSSRYLVKRTGEKVFLECVQDMDHENMFWYRQDPGLGLRLIYFSYDVKMKEKGDIPEGYSVSREKKERFSLILESASTNQTSMYLCASNLSGRSNTQYFGPGTRLTVL.

This chain joins TRBV11-2 and TRBJ1-2; 7 positions match TRBD1. V lost 5 bases and J lost 4; bases outside the gene matches: 4. Germline loops: CDR1 SGHAT, CDR2 FQNNGV. The CDR3 length is 13 residues. CDR3 nucleotide sequence: TGTGCCAGCAGCCAAGACAGGGCCTATGGCTACACCTTC. This encodes CASSQDRAYGYTF. The whole variable domain, filled in from reference TRBV11-2 and TRBJ1-2, reads EAGVAQSPRYKIIEKRQSVAFWCNPISGHATLYWYQQILGQGPKLLIQFQNNGVVDDSQLPKDRFSAERLKGVDSTLKIQPAKLEDSAVYLCASSQDRAYGYTFGSGTRLTVV.

The V and J genes are TRBV6-5 and TRBJ1-2, with D hard to call. CDR1 is MNHEY, CDR2 SVGAGI, per germline. There are 15 residues in the CDR3. Trimming cost V 2 bases and J 2 bases, with 12 bases left between them. The CDR3 is CASSYNSVQNYGYTF. DNA of the CDR3: TGTGCCAGCAGTTACAACTCGGTCCAAAACTATGGCTACACCTTC.

The chain joins TRBV6-5 to TRBJ2-7; TRBD2 agrees at 8 bases. The CDR3 is made up of 14 amino acids. Trimming removed 6 bases from V and 1 base from J; junction bases left unmatched: 5. Germline V gene lookup returns CDR1 MNHEY and CDR2 SVGAGI. CDR3 sequence: CASRGLGGSYEQYF. The CDR3 nucleotides are TGTGCCAGCAGGGGACTAGGGGGTTCCTACGAGCAGTACTTC.

The V call is TRBV7-2, the J call TRBJ2-1; a possible D gene is TRBD1 (6 bases). The ends were cut back, 1 base at V and 0 bases at J, with 7 bases in the middle. Germline V gene sequence: CDR1 SGHTA, CDR2 FQGNSA. The CDR3 is 15 residues long. The CDR3 coding sequence is TGTGCCAGCAGCTTAGACAGGGCCTCCTACAATGAGCAGTTCTTC. Translated: CASSLDRASYNEQFF.

J is TRBJ1-1 and V is TRBV28; no clear D. Germline values: CDR1 MDHEN, CDR2 SYDVKM. Deletions cut 2 bases from V and 10 bases from J, with 23 bases between. The CDR3 totals 16 residues. CDR3 sequence: CASSLGAGTSRDGAFF. The CDR3 DNA follows: TGTGCCAGCAGTTTAGGCGCGGGCACAAGCCGAGATGGAGCTTTCTTT. Full variable domain (outside the CDR3, taken from reference TRBV28 and TRBJ1-1): DVKVTQSSRYLVKRTGEKVFLECVQDMDHENMFWYRQDPGLGLRLIYFSYDVKMKEKGDIPEGYSVSREKKERFSLILESASTNQTSMYLCASSLGAGTSRDGAFFGQGTRLTVV.

The chain links TRBV6-2 or TRBV6-3 to TRBJ1-1; D uncertain. The V end was cut by 4 bases, the J end by 1 base, with 10 bases between. Germline CDR1 and CDR2: MNHEY and SVGEGT. The CDR3 contains 14 residues. This CDR3 reads CASSFPEKNTEAFF. The CDR3 DNA sequence: TGTGCCAGCAGTTTCCCCGAGAAGAACACTGAAGCTTTCTTT.

The chain carries TRBV6-2 or TRBV6-3 and TRBJ2-7; the match to TRBD1 covers 8 bases. V lost 4 bases and J lost 3; bases outside the gene matches: 11. The CDR3 covers 16 residues. Germline lookup yields CDR1 MNHEY and CDR2 SVGEGT. The CDR3 DNA reads as TGTGCCAGCAGTTTATGGCCGAGACAGGGGAACTACGAGCAGTACTTC. Its protein product is CASSLWPRQGNYEQYF.

V usage is TRBV6-5 and J usage is TRBJ2-3; perhaps TRBD2 as D (5 bases). Trimming shortened V by 2 bases and J by 1 base, and 10 bases separated the two germline ends. This CDR3 region has 15 residues. Germline loops: CDR1 MNHEY, CDR2 SVGAGI. Here the CDR3 DNA reads TGTGCCAGCAGTTACGGAGGTGTTGGCACAGATACGCAGTATTTT. Its translation is CASSYGGVGTDTQYF.

A few counts support this clone. V usage is TRBV30 and J usage is TRBJ2-2; D possibly corresponds to TRBD2 (5 bases). Looked up from germline, CDR1 is GTSNPN and CDR2 is SVGIG (reference sequence). With 7 bases removed from V and 1 base from J, the gap between germline ends came to 10 bases. The CDR3 contains 13 residues. In nucleotides, the CDR3 is TGTGCCTCTACTCGGGAGAACACCGGGGAGCTGTTTTTT. Protein product: CASTRENTGELFF.

The chain links TRBV27 to TRBJ2-7, with 9 positions matching TRBD1. With 3 bases clipped from V and 7 bases from J, the junction kept 4 bases outside the gene matches. Germline CDR1 is MNHEY and CDR2 is SMNVEV (reference sequence). This CDR3 comprises 13 residues. CDR3 amino acids: CASSLGTGREQYF. In DNA, the CDR3 is TGTGCCAGCAGTTTGGGGACAGGGAGGGAGCAGTACTTC.

The rearrangement joins TRBV27 to TRBJ1-4, with D possibly matching TRBD1 (6 bases). CDR1 and CDR2 (germline): MNHEY, SMNVEV (reference sequence). There are 14 residues in the CDR3. V gave up 4 bases and J gave up 4 bases, with 10 bases separating them. The CDR3 DNA follows: TGTGCCAGCAGTTCGGGACAATATAATGAAAAACTGTTTTTT. Translation gives CASSSGQYNEKLFF. The full variable domain, rest sourced from reference TRBV27 and TRBJ1-4, is EAQVTQNPRYLITVTGKKLTVTCSQNMNHEYMSWYRQDPGLGLRQIYYSMNVEVTDKGDVPEGYKVSRKEKRNFPLILESPSPNQTSLYFCASSSGQYNEKLFFGSGTQLSVL.

The chain is built from TRBV15 and TRBJ2-1; D might be TRBD1 (6 bases). The CDR3 spans 13 residues. Germline V CDR1 and CDR2: LNHNV, YYDKDF (reference sequence). V lost 3 bases to trimming and J lost 7 bases, with 10 bases between them. The CDR3 sequence is CATSRDSPNEQFF. The CDR3 DNA sequence: TGTGCCACCAGCAGGGACAGCCCTAATGAGCAGTTCTTC.

This clone was seen once. The chain joins TRBV14 to TRBJ1-2; D perhaps matches TRBD1 (6 bases). The germline V gene encodes CDR1 SGHDN and CDR2 FVKESK. V was clipped by 8 bases and J by 9 bases, with 19 bases between them. CDR3 size: 13 residues. The CDR3 spells CASRQATTISYTF. The CDR3 DNA is TGTGCCAGCCGACAGGCGACGACTATTAGCTACACCTTC.

The chain has TRBV27 and TRBJ1-6; 9 nucleotides match TRBD1. This CDR3 comprises 16 residues. V lost 1 base, J lost 6 bases, and 4 bases stayed unmatched. Germline CDR1 reads MNHEY; CDR2 reads SMNVEV (reference sequence). CDR3 in amino acids: CASSLLGTGSNSPLHF. The DNA for the CDR3 is TGTGCCAGCAGTTTATTGGGGACAGGGTCTAATTCACCCCTCCACTTT.

The V and J genes are TRBV29-1 and TRBJ1-1; tentatively, D is TRBD1 (5 bases). This CDR3 region has 12 residues. Germline V lookup: CDR1 SQVTM, CDR2 ANQGSEA. V lost 0 bases and J lost 8, with 10 bases in between. As DNA, the CDR3 is TGCAGCGTTGAAGAGGGCAGGGAAGAAGCTTTCTTT. It codes for CSVEEGREEAFF. Combining the CDR3 with reference TRBV29-1 and TRBJ1-1 gives the whole variable domain SAVISQKPSRDICQRGTSLTIQCQVDSQVTMMFWYRQQPGQSLTLIATANQGSEATYESGFVIDKFPISRPNLTFSTLTVSNMSPEDSSIYLCSVEEGREEAFFGQGTRLTVV.

The sample holds one count of this clone. The chain couples TRBV4-3 to TRBJ2-7; 7 nucleotides line up with TRBD2. The ends lost 1 base at V and 1 base at J; junction bases unmatched: 10. Germline CDR1 reads LGHNA; CDR2 reads YSLEER. The CDR3 is made up of 17 amino acids. The CDR3 DNA reads TGCGCCAGCAGCCAAGTTCACTTGGGCGGGAGATCCTACGAGCAGTACTTC. As protein: CASSQVHLGGRSYEQYF.